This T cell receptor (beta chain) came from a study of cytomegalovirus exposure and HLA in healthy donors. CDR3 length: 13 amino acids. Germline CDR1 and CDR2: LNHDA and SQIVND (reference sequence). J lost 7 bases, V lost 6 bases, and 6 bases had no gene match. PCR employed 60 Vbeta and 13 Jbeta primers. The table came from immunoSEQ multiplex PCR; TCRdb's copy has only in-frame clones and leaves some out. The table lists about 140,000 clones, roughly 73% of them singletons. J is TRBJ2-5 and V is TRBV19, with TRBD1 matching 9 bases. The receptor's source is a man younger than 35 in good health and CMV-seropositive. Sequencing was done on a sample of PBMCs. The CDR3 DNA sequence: TGTGCCAGTAGGGACAGGGGAACGCCGACCCAGTACTTC. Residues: CASRDRGTPTQYF.